A selection of T cell receptor beta chains follows, all from one sample in a study of cytotoxic CD8 clonotypes in ibrutinib-treated CLL. The assay was immunoSEQ multiplex PCR, and TCRdb's table has in-frame clones only and misses some. The top ten hold around 30% of the sample, which has fewer than 25,000 clones, roughly 70% seen once. The sample in question was PBMCs, obtained after 24 months of ibrutinib treatment. The receptors were sampled from a human donor with chronic lymphocytic leukemia. The CDR3 runs from the conserved cysteine through the conserved F or W.

J gene | V gene | CDR3 protein
TRBJ1-2 | TRBV10-2 | CASSERRQGALPYGYTF
TRBJ2-2 | TRBV19 | CASSPTGGLNTGELFF
TRBJ1-5 | TRBV7-9 | CASSPSREGNQPQHF
TRBJ1-2 | TRBV2 | CASSRSGDGYTF
TRBJ2-7 | TRBV5-4 | CASSLAGQTYEQYF
TRBJ1-1 | TRBV6-5 | CASSSAGTQAFF
TRBJ1-1 | TRBV25-1 | CASSEYNQGLNTEAFF
TRBJ1-1 | TRBV27 | CASSLDKATEAFF
TRBJ2-7 | TRBV29-1 | CSVQSGYPYEQYF
TRBJ2-1 | TRBV11-3 | CASSLDSVENEQFF
TRBJ2-1 | TRBV9 | CASSVGRGVYNEQFF
TRBJ2-3 | TRBV11-2 | CASSLGGYYSTDTQYF
TRBJ2-3 | TRBV2 | CASSASTDTQYF
TRBJ1-6 | TRBV5-6 | CASSSVGWYTYNSPLHF
TRBJ2-7 | TRBV15 | CATSRDLNSYEQYF
TRBJ1-1 | TRBV5-4 | CASSFQYGEAFF
TRBJ2-1 | TRBV15 | CATSTGQADGSQFF
TRBJ1-2 | TRBV7-9 | CASSPRGSGPWGYTF
TRBJ2-3 | TRBV5-4 | CASSTGRPSTDTQYF
TRBJ1-1 | TRBV21-1 | CASSKAGTNTEAFF
TRBJ2-7 | TRBV19 | CASGVDFEGGNYEQYF
TRBJ1-5 | TRBV19 | CASSPYINQPQHF
TRBJ2-4 | TRBV27 | CASSSIPLGAKNIQYF
TRBJ2-5 | TRBV11-3 | CASSRLARGAQYF
TRBJ1-1 | TRBV5-1 | CASSLAQGKSAEAFF
TRBJ2-2 | TRBV10-3 | CANAPYGGLNTGELFF
TRBJ1-2 | TRBV19 | CASRSGTGPVGYTF
TRBJ1-5 | TRBV19 | CASSMGGGVNQPQHF
TRBJ2-7 | TRBV5-1 | CASSLGAGAWGGAYEQYF
TRBJ2-3 | TRBV19 | CASSIATRVQYF
TRBJ1-2 | TRBV21-1 | CASSNVQLYGYTF
TRBJ2-3 | TRBV11-2 | CASSLGTSTTDTQYF
TRBJ2-7 | TRBV7-8 | CASSSGRLAGGFLEQYF
TRBJ2-1 | TRBV15 | CATSRDRQFGNEQFF
TRBJ2-7 | TRBV6-1 | CASNLGSSYEQYF
TRBJ2-5 | TRBV9 | CASSVETLAAEETQYF
TRBJ1-5 | TRBV5-4 | CASSRDRASNQPQHF
. | TRBV27 | CASIPSGPLGEQYF
TRBJ1-5 | TRBV2 | CASSSTGLNQPQHF
TRBJ2-1 | TRBV18 | CASSPRSAGGSYNEQFF
TRBJ2-2 | TRBV6-6 | CASSRSTGELFF
TRBJ1-5 | TRBV5-4 | CASTFTGGADNQPQHF
TRBJ1-1 | TRBV19 | CASKAVNTEAFF
TRBJ2-1 | TRBV15 | CATSRDNREHEQFF
TRBJ1-4 | TRBV2 | CASSEVGPNPNEKLFF
TRBJ1-4 | TRBV11-1 | CASSLVFGEKLFF
TRBJ1-6 | TRBV2 | CASSTGTVKSPLHF
TRBJ1-1 | TRBV18 | CASSEVTGSEAFF
TRBJ1-3 | TRBV7-9 | CASSFLLGATGNTIYF
TRBJ2-3 | TRBV4-1 | CASSQEVVLATDTQYF
TRBJ2-2 | TRBV27 | CASSSTELGSPGELFF
TRBJ1-4 | TRBV25-1 | CASSDIPIGTTNEKLFF
TRBJ1-6 | TRBV9 | CASSANVVDSSFSYNSPLHF
TRBJ2-1 | TRBV7-6 | CASSLSRDRYNEQFF
TRBJ1-2 | TRBV4-1 | CASSQDRTGGVYGYTF
TRBJ2-5 | TRBV11-2 | CASSWTSGPLETQYF
TRBJ1-2 | TRBV6-1 | CASSEAWDSYGYTF